This TCR beta chain was recovered during a study of response to subunit inactivated influenza vaccine. MiXCR, applied by TCRdb to the RT-PCR reads, yields one record per CDR3 protein. The repertoire consists of about 520,000 distinct CDR3 sequences, with about 25% occurring once and the leading ten covering approximately 1.9%. Study results and caveats: With each seasonal influenza vaccination, the authors suggested, few new T cells are recruited.

In its sample, this clonotype was seen a few times. What it binds is unknown. The receptor was derived from a man in his forties or fifties who received an inactivated influenza vaccine. The sequenced sample was CD4+ T cells sorted from PBMCs, obtained about 5 days after vaccination.

As DNA, the CDR3 is TGTGCCAGCAGCTCAGGAGTACTAGCGGGGGGGCGAAAAGATACGCAGTATTTT. It translates to CASSSGVLAGGRKDTQYF. The chain carries TRBV11-2 and TRBJ2-3, with 13 positions matching TRBD2. The CDR3 runs to 18 residues. In germline, CDR1 is SGHAT, CDR2 FQNNGV. V lost 4 bases, J lost 5 bases, and 12 bases stayed unmatched.